This record looks at one T cell receptor beta chain sequence and its context. What it recognizes is unknown. Germline lookup yields CDR1 SGHRS and CDR2 YFSETQ. CDR3 length: 17 residues. Unmatched junction bases numbered 2, after V lost 2 bases and J lost 0 bases. The study ran its PCR with 60 Vbeta and 13 Jbeta primers. How the authors handled the data: An analysis performed later counted about 80 million unique TCR beta chains (roughly 11 million of them shared). Profiled with immunoSEQ multiplex PCR; TCRdb holds only in-frame clones, not every one. The DNA was the basis for D and trimming; V, J and clone size are from that table. The sample includes about 170,000 clones. This sample is drawn from a study of cytomegalovirus exposure and HLA in healthy donors. Study results and limitations: Most TCR sequences were seen very rarely across donors, but some public TCRs occurred in many. A link between a missense DCLRE1C variant and TCR beta V- and J-gene trimming emerged from a later analysis.

The chain has TRBV5-1 and TRBJ2-6; the match to TRBD1 covers 10 bases. The source of this sequence is a woman aged 55-69 years in good health and CMV-seronegative. Specimen: PBMCs. For the CDR3, the DNA is TGCGCCAGCAGCTTCGGGACAGGGGCCTCTGGGGCCAACGTCCTGACTTTC. The encoded protein is CASSFGTGASGANVLTF. Full variable domain (rest looked up from reference TRBV5-1 and TRBJ2-6): KAGVTQTPRYLIKTRGQQVTLSCSPISGHRSVSWYQQTPGQGLQFLFEYFSETQRNKGNFPGRFSGRQFSNSRSEMNVSTLELGDSALYLCASSFGTGASGANVLTFGAGSRLTVL.